Detailed here is one T cell receptor beta chain. The antigen remains unidentified. This CDR3 has 14 residues. The germline V gene encodes CDR1 KGHSH and CDR2 LQKENI. V was trimmed by 0 bases and J by 5 bases, leaving 8 bases between them. The sample comes from a study of OX40 agonist ivuxolimab in advanced cancers. Study conclusions and caveats: Doses of 0.1 to 3.0 mg/kg were accompanied by clonal expansion of CD4+ and CD8+ blood T cells by week 6.

Blood samples were obtained at baseline, cycle 4 day 1, and cycle 7 day 1. Data came from immunoSEQ multiplex PCR; TCRdb stores just in-frame clones and leaves some out. The table lists about 48,000 clones, about three quarters of them singletons, with under 9.5% in the top ten. Sample: CD4+ or CD8+ T cells sorted from blood, taken in a trial of the OX40 agonist ivuxolimab. This clonotype was sampled from an adult with an advanced solid tumor such as melanoma, head and neck, liver or kidney cancer. The gene calls are TRBV18 and TRBJ2-1; no firm D call. DNA for the CDR3: TGTGCCAGCTCACCACCCCGGGCGAACAATGAGCAGTTCTTC. Translation gives CASSPPRANNEQFF.